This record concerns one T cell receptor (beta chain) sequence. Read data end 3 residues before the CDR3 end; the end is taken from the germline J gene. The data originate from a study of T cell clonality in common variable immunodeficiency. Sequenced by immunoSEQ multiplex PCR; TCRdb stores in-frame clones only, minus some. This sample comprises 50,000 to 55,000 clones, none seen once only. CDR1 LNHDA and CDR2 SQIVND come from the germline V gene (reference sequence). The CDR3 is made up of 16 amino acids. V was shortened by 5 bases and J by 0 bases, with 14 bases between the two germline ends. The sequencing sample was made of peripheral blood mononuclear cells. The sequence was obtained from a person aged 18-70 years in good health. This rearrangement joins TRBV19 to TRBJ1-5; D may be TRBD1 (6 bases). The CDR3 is CASSVTTGVSNQPQHF. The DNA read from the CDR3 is TGTGCCAGTAGTGTAACGACAGGAGTTAGCAATCAGCCC.